This TCR beta chain is from a study of vaccination effects on CD4 cells after COVID-19. The germline V gene has CDR1 DFQATT and CDR2 SNEGSKA (reference sequence). This CDR3 has 11 residues. V was clipped by 5 bases and J by 4 bases, with 9 bases between them. The repertoire was sequenced with immunoSEQ multiplex PCR; TCRdb's copy has only in-frame clones and lacks some. The table records fewer than 90,000 clones, around 77% of them present only once. Notes on this clone: Its antigen remains unknown.

Antigen-specific CD4+ T cells expanded by the ViraFEST assay with viral peptide pools were then sequenced. CD4+ T cell isolation took place after about nine days of culture. Two doses of BNT162b2 or mRNA-1273 vaccine were administered to participants. V usage is TRBV20-1 and J usage is TRBJ2-7; D call uncertain. This receptor was identified in a human donor who received a COVID-19 vaccine. This specimen was CD4+ T cells from PBMCs cultured with HCoV-OC43 spike peptides, taken after COVID-19 vaccination. Indicated subset: HCoV-OC43 spike overlapping peptide pool stimulation. CDR3 region: CSASDTYEQYV. CDR3 sequence (DNA): TGCAGTGCTTCCGACACTTACGAGCAGTACGTC.